These 15 T cell receptor beta chains were sequenced from one sample in a study of cytotoxic CD8 clonotypes in ibrutinib-treated CLL. Sequencing was performed with immunoSEQ multiplex PCR; in TCRdb, only in-frame clones are kept and a portion is missing. The top ten clones hold roughly 13% of a sample with about 45,000 clones, 60% to 75% of them seen once. The sample in question was PBMCs, obtained after 12 months of ibrutinib treatment. The source is a human donor with chronic lymphocytic leukemia.

This chain connects TRBV7-3 to TRBJ2-5; a possible D gene is TRBD1 (6 bases). The germline CDR1 and CDR2 sequences are SGHTA and FQGTGA. The CDR3 covers 13 residues. Trimming left V 3 bases short and J 3 bases short, with 8 bases between. The CDR3, as DNA: TGTGCCAGCAGCTTTTCAGGGGAAGAGACCCAGTACTTC. Its translation: CASSFSGEETQYF.

This clone occurred once. This chain uses TRBV18 with TRBJ1-2; D possibly corresponds to TRBD1 (6 bases). Germline V CDR1 and CDR2: KGHSH, LQKENI. V was clipped by 4 bases and J by 4 bases, with 16 bases between them. The CDR3 loop spans 15 amino acids. In DNA form, the CDR3 reads TGTGCCAGCTCACAACGGACAGCTCTAGGCTATGGCTACACCTTC. Translation: CASSQRTALGYGYTF.

The chain has TRBV7-8 and TRBJ1-5; no definite D call. This CDR3 has 21 residues. V was trimmed by 5 bases and J by 0 bases, leaving 29 bases between them. The V gene's germline CDR1 is SGHVS and CDR2 FQNEAQ. CDR3 nucleotide sequence: TGTGCCAGCAGCCAAACCCGACCGGGCCTATACCGACCCTATAGCAATCAGCCCCAGCATTTT. This gives the protein CASSQTRPGLYRPYSNQPQHF.

The rearrangement joins TRBV27 to TRBJ2-3, with TRBD2 identical over 13 bases. The germline gives CDR1 MNHEY, CDR2 SMNVEV (reference sequence). The CDR3 is 18 amino acids. Trimming cost V 0 bases and J 2 bases; bases outside gene matches: 5. CDR3 in amino acids: CASSLSKTSGGTTDTQYF. In DNA form, the CDR3 reads TGTGCCAGCAGTTTATCAAAGACTAGCGGGGGGACCACAGATACGCAGTATTTT.

This clone was detected only a few times. The chain is built from TRBV10-1 and TRBJ1-5, with D uncertain. Per the germline V gene, CDR1 is WNHNN and CDR2 is SYGVQD (reference sequence). Trimming removed 4 bases from V and 1 base from J, with 5 bases in between. CDR3 length: 13 residues. The CDR3 DNA reads TGCGCCAGCAGTGCATACAGCAATCAGCCCCAGCATTTT. Its protein product is CASSAYSNQPQHF.

This clone occurred a few times. V and J are TRBV6-1 and TRBJ2-3, with D perhaps matching TRBD2 (7 bases). Germline V gene lookup returns CDR1 MNHNS and CDR2 SASEGT. The CDR3 is 14 residues long. V was clipped by 7 bases and J by 6 bases, with 17 bases between them. The CDR3 loop reads CASKGGGPSDTQYF. For the CDR3, the DNA is TGTGCCAGCAAAGGGGGGGGGCCATCGGATACGCAGTATTTT.

V gene TRBV5-1 combines with J gene TRBJ2-7; TRBD2 matches 9 bases. There are 13 residues in the CDR3. Germline V gene lookup returns CDR1 SGHRS and CDR2 YFSETQ. The junction had 2 bases not matched to a gene; V was cut back by 5 bases and J by 2 bases. This CDR3 reads CASRSGGTYEQYF. CDR3 bases: TGCGCCAGCAGGAGCGGGGGGACCTACGAGCAGTACTTC.

Note on this clone: Its ends do not fully match the called genes, so a read error is possible. The V call is TRBV7-7, the J call TRBJ2-2, with 8 positions matching TRBD1. The germline V gene has CDR1 SSHAT and CDR2 FNYEAQ (reference sequence). There are 14 residues in the CDR3. The CDR3 sequence is CASRDRGNTGELFF. As DNA, the CDR3 is TGTGCTAGCAGAGACAGGGGGAACACCGGGGAGCTGTTTTTT. The whole variable domain, filled in from reference TRBV7-7 and TRBJ2-2, reads GAGVSQSPRYKVTKRGQDVTLRCDPISSHATLYWYQQALGQGPEFLTYFNYEAQPDKSGLPSDRFSAERPEGSISTLTIQRTEQRDSAMYRCASRDRGNTGELFFGEGSRLTVL.

The J gene is TRBJ2-1, the V gene TRBV5-4; a possible D gene is TRBD2 (5 bases). Looked up from germline, CDR1 is SGHNT and CDR2 is YYREEE (reference sequence). V was cut by 0 bases and J by 0 bases, with 19 bases left in between. CDR3 length equals 19 residues. CDR3 sequence (DNA): TGTGCCAGCAGCTTGGGGATTCTAGCTACACAGAGCTCCTACAATGAGCAGTTCTTC. Translating gives CASSLGILATQSSYNEQFF.

The chain couples TRBV9 to TRBJ2-3; TRBD2 is a possible D gene (5 bases). CDR3 length: 15 amino acids. Per the germline V gene, CDR1 is SGDLS and CDR2 is YYNGEE. Deletions cut 1 base from V and 0 bases from J, with 9 bases between. The CDR3 protein is CASSVRGTSTDTQYF. CDR3 coding DNA: TGTGCCAGCAGCGTACGGGGAACGAGCACAGATACGCAGTATTTT.

The chain links TRBV19 to TRBJ1-2; D is possibly TRBD1 (5 bases). Per germline, CDR1 LNHDA and CDR2 SQIVND (reference sequence). The length of the CDR3 is 13 residues. V was cut by 6 bases and J by 3 bases, with 11 bases left in between. CDR3 nucleotide sequence: TGTGCCAGTAGACACGACAGTGACTATGGCTACACCTTC. It translates to CASRHDSDYGYTF.

This sequence joins TRBV5-4 and TRBJ1-2; D unclear. With 4 bases removed from V and 3 bases from J, the gap between germline ends came to 10 bases. Germline CDR1 reads SGHNT; CDR2 reads YYREEE (reference sequence). CDR3 length: 13 amino acids. In nucleotides, the CDR3 is TGTGCCAGCAGCCCCGGGGAGGACTATGGCTACACCTTC. Its protein is CASSPGEDYGYTF.

The gene calls are TRBV28 and TRBJ1-5; D is ambiguous. The germline V gene has CDR1 MDHEN and CDR2 SYDVKM. CDR3 length: 13 amino acids. V lost 7 bases and J lost 5, with 12 bases in between. Written as DNA, the CDR3 is TGTGCCAGCATCCAGTCTGCTTATCAGCCCCAGCATTTT. Translation: CASIQSAYQPQHF.

The chain has TRBV4-1 and TRBJ1-2; D remains ambiguous. The V end lost 3 bases, the J end lost 14 bases, and 25 bases lay between the germline ends. Germline loops: CDR1 MGHRA, CDR2 YSYEKL. The CDR3 has 15 amino acids. This CDR3 is CASSQPRTGRGRVTF. The CDR3, as DNA: TGCGCCAGCAGCCAGCCACGAACCGGGAGAGGGAGGGTTACCTTC.

The rearrangement links TRBV7-3 to TRBJ2-7; D not resolved. CDR3 size: 14 residues. The V end lost 5 bases, the J end lost 0 bases, and 11 bases lay between the germline ends. Germline CDR1 SGHTA, CDR2 FQGTGA. Written as DNA, the CDR3 is TGTGCCAGCAGCCCCGACCCCAGCTCCTACGAGCAGTACTTC. It translates to CASSPDPSSYEQYF.